This T cell receptor beta chain was identified in a study of blood T cells in healthy people across ages. This clonotype was seen a handful of times. The antigen remains undetermined. Regarding the study as a whole: Greater diversity and more naive CD4+ cells were seen in long-lived donors than in aged donors. While age rose, TCR beta diversity per million T cells dropped in a roughly linear way.

Then a second PCR, running about 7 to 11 cycles, was carried out with a sample-barcoded 5' primer and a J-beta primer mix. TCRdb reanalysed the 5' RACE reads using MiXCR and keeps one entry per CDR3 protein. The sample shows around 780,000 distinct CDR3 sequences, 45% to 70% of them seen only once. The germline V gene has CDR1 KGHSH and CDR2 LQKENI. The CDR3 spans 15 residues. The V end was cut by 1 base, the J end by 1 base, with 10 bases between. The chain uses TRBV18 and TRBJ2-5, with a weak D call TRBD1 (7 bases). Sequencing used blood. The TCR comes from a man aged 40-49 years in good health. CDR3 sequence reads: CASSPRQGGQETQYF. The CDR3 coding sequence is TGTGCCAGCTCACCACGGCAGGGGGGCCAAGAGACCCAGTACTTC.